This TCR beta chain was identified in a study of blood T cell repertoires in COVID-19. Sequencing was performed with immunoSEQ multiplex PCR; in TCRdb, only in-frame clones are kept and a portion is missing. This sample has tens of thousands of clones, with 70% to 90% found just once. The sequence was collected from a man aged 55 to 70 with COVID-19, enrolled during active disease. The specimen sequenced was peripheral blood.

The CDR3, as DNA: TGTGCCAGCAGTAGACAGGGGGCGAGGAACACTGAAGCTTTCTTT. This encodes CASSRQGARNTEAFF. The rearrangement links TRBV6-6 to TRBJ1-1; 10 bases agree with TRBD1. Germline CDR1 reads MNHNY; CDR2 reads SVGAGI (reference sequence). The CDR3 is made up of 15 amino acids. V lost 5 bases to trimming and J lost 1 base; unmatched junction nucleotides: 4.